These 24 T cell receptor beta chains came from one sample sequenced in a study of immune cell composition in non-small cell lung cancer (dated 2017 in TCRdb). Library prep was done by the immunoSEQ multiplex PCR assay. TCRdb holds this immuneACCESS table with in-frame rearrangements only. Some clones are missing; in checked studies, unresolved V genes explain under half, and the rest has no known cause. This sample holds roughly 10,000 clones; around 65% were observed only once. 18% of the sample is held by the ten biggest clonotypes. The source material was lung tumor tissue. The origin of the receptors is a human donor with non-small cell lung cancer.

The chain carries TRBV30 and TRBJ1-1; D not resolved. In germline, CDR1 is GTSNPN, CDR2 SVGIG (reference sequence). Trimming pared 3 bases from V and 3 bases from J, leaving 11 bases between. The CDR3 runs to 13 residues. CDR3 nucleotides: TGTGCCTGGAGCGTTAGTCAAGACACTGAAGCTTTCTTT. Translation gives CAWSVSQDTEAFF.

This clone has only a few counts. The V gene is TRBV4-1, the J gene TRBJ2-7; 8 bases fit TRBD1. The CDR3 is 14 residues long. V lost 4 bases and J lost 5; bases outside the gene matches: 7. Germline values: CDR1 MGHRA, CDR2 YSYEKL. The CDR3 sequence is CASSRLGQGNEQYF. The CDR3 nucleotides are TGCGCCAGCAGCCGACTAGGACAGGGTAACGAGCAGTACTTC.

This chain connects TRBV6-6 to TRBJ1-4; TRBD1 agrees at 9 bases. The CDR3 contains 13 residues. V shed 5 bases and J 13 bases; nucleotides not matched to a gene: 8. The germline V gene has CDR1 MNHNY and CDR2 SVGAGI (reference sequence). CDR3 protein: CASSRRDRDPLFF. CDR3 nucleotides: TGTGCCAGCAGTCGCCGGGACAGGGATCCACTGTTTTTT.

DNA of the CDR3: TGCAGTGCCCTGGGACAGCGTGAAGCTTTCTTT. Encoded protein: CSALGQREAFF. The gene calls are TRBV20-1 and TRBJ1-1; 7 bases fit TRBD1. Germline loops: CDR1 DFQATT, CDR2 SNEGSKA (reference sequence). The CDR3 runs 11 residues. Germline trimming cut 6 bases from V and 7 bases from J; bases unmatched to any gene: 5.

There are a few counts of this clone. The rearrangement joins TRBV7-8 to TRBJ2-5; 9 bases fit TRBD1. V shed 7 bases, J shed 5 bases, and the junction held 8 bases outside the gene matches. The CDR3 runs 14 residues. Germline lookup yields CDR1 SGHVS and CDR2 FQNEAQ. Here the CDR3 reads CASTPGQGYETQYF. In DNA form, the CDR3 reads TGTGCCAGCACACCGGGACAGGGCTATGAGACCCAGTACTTC.

J is TRBJ2-5 and V is TRBV7-3; 10 bases match TRBD2. CDR3 length equals 16 residues. CDR1 SGHTA and CDR2 FQGTGA come from the germline V gene. J gave up 2 bases and V 2 bases, and 5 bases lay outside the gene matches. CDR3 DNA sequence: TGTGCCAGCAGCTTATCTGCTAGCGGGGGTCAAGAGACCCAGTACTTC. Encoded protein: CASSLSASGGQETQYF.

This clone is categorized as medium-sized. V gene TRBV7-9 combines with J gene TRBJ2-1; no clear D gene. The V gene's germline CDR1 is SEHNR and CDR2 FQNEAQ (reference sequence). The V and J ends lost 5 bases and 2 bases respectively, with 16 bases between them. This CDR3 region has 16 residues. CDR3 in DNA: TGTGCCAGCAGCGACTTAGCCGGGTCCGCCTACAATGAGCAGTTCTTC. Protein product: CASSDLAGSAYNEQFF. The full variable domain, with the rest looked up from reference TRBV7-9 and TRBJ2-1, is DTGVSQNPRHKITKRGQNVTFRCDPISEHNRLYWYRQTLGQGPEFLTYFQNEAQLEKSRLLSDRFSAERPKGSFSTLEIQRTEQGDSAMYLCASSDLAGSAYNEQFFGPGTRLTVL.

This chain joins TRBV7-2 and TRBJ2-7; 7 nucleotides match TRBD1. Looked up from germline, CDR1 is SGHTA and CDR2 is FQGNSA. CDR3 size: 13 residues. Trimming took 7 bases from V and 6 from J; bases not matched to a gene: 9. CDR3 sequence reads: CASTQGPSGEQYF. Here the CDR3 DNA reads TGTGCCAGCACACAGGGGCCCTCGGGCGAGCAGTACTTC.

The chain is built from TRBV7-3 and TRBJ2-2, with D possibly TRBD1 on 7 matching bases. Trimming stripped 5 bases from V and 7 bases from J, with 23 bases between. The V gene's germline CDR1 is SGHTA and CDR2 FQGTGA. The length of the CDR3 is 17 residues. The CDR3 loop is CASSGEARGGGGGELFF. CDR3 sequence (DNA): TGTGCCAGCAGCGGCGAGGCACGCGGAGGGGGCGGCGGGGAGCTGTTTTTT. Together with reference TRBV7-3 and TRBJ2-2, the CDR3 gives the full variable domain: GAGVSQTPSNKVTEKGKYVELRCDPISGHTALYWYRQSLGQGPEFLIYFQGTGAADDSGLPNDRFFAVRPEGSVSTLKIQRTERGDSAVYLCASSGEARGGGGGELFFGEGSRLTVL.

J is TRBJ1-1 and V is TRBV27, with 8 positions matching TRBD1. V dropped 5 bases and J dropped 1; count of bases not matched to a gene: 3. CDR3 size: 14 residues. Looked up from germline, CDR1 is MNHEY and CDR2 is SMNVEV (reference sequence). CDR3 DNA: TGTGCCAGCAGTCTGGACAGGGAGAACACTGAAGCTTTCTTT. The encoded protein is CASSLDRENTEAFF.

This clone showed up just a few times. V gene TRBV29-1 combines with J gene TRBJ1-1; D ambiguous. The CDR3 loop spans 15 amino acids. CDR1 and CDR2 (germline): SQVTM, ANQGSEA. Deletions cut 6 bases from V and 4 bases from J, with 21 bases between. The CDR3, as DNA: TGCAGCGTGGCTGGGAGGGTTTACGGTGGCACTGAAGCTTTCTTT. Translating gives CSVAGRVYGGTEAFF.

This clone was found once. This chain links TRBV4-3 with TRBJ2-1, with 7 bases aligning to TRBD2. This CDR3 region has 15 residues. V gave up 1 base and J gave up 4 bases; unmatched junction bases: 4. CDR1 LGHNA and CDR2 YSLEER come from the germline V gene. The CDR3 nucleotides are TGCGCCAGCAGCCAAGCTCTAGCGGCATACAATGAGCAGTTCTTC. As protein: CASSQALAAYNEQFF.

This clone was observed a single time. The chain joins TRBV2 to TRBJ2-1; D is possibly TRBD2 (5 bases). The CDR3 covers 12 residues. The germline V gene encodes CDR1 SNHLY and CDR2 FYNNEI. The ends were cut back, 7 bases at V and 10 bases at J, with 14 bases in the middle. CDR3 sequence reads: CASTETRWEQFF. CDR3 in DNA: TGTGCCAGCACCGAAACTAGGTGGGAGCAGTTCTTC.

V usage is TRBV6-6 and J usage is TRBJ2-5; 10 positions match TRBD1. CDR3 size: 13 residues. J was trimmed by 3 bases and V by 5 bases; bases with no gene match: 0. Germline CDR1 is MNHNY and CDR2 is SVGAGI (reference sequence). The CDR3 coding sequence is TGTGCCAGCAGTGGGACAGGGGAAGAGACCCAGTACTTC. It encodes CASSGTGEETQYF.

V usage is TRBV2 and J usage is TRBJ1-2; TRBD1 is a possible D gene (5 bases). This CDR3 is 11 amino acids long. The germline gives CDR1 SNHLY, CDR2 FYNNEI. Trimming took 8 bases from V and 6 from J, leaving 10 bases between them. The CDR3 here is CASGRGDGYTF. The DNA of the CDR3 is TGTGCCAGCGGGCGGGGCGATGGCTACACCTTC.

The chain joins TRBV2 to TRBJ2-1; TRBD2 aligns across 12 bases. The CDR3 totals 15 residues. J lost 4 bases, V lost 6 bases, and 4 bases had no gene match. Germline assignment: CDR1 SNHLY and CDR2 FYNNEI. The DNA of the CDR3 is TGTGCCAGCAGAAGGACTAGCGGGGCATACAATGAGCAGTTCTTC. This encodes CASRRTSGAYNEQFF.

The chain recombines TRBV6-5 with TRBJ2-5; D not resolved. The V end lost 6 bases, the J end lost 4 bases, and 9 bases lay between the germline ends. Looked up from germline, CDR1 is MNHEY and CDR2 is SVGAGI. The CDR3 sequence is 12 residues long. This CDR3 reads CASSRSGETQYF. CDR3 nucleotide sequence: TGTGCCAGCAGCCGGAGTGGAGAGACCCAGTACTTC.

Concerning this clone: Other nucleotide sequences from this sample produce the same CDR3. This chain uses TRBV18 with TRBJ2-7; TRBD2 matches at 13 bases. The CDR3 spans 17 residues. V shed 3 bases, J shed 4 bases, and the junction held 9 bases outside the gene matches. Germline V CDR1 and CDR2: KGHSH, LQKENI. This CDR3 reads CASSPRTSGRASYEQYF. As DNA, the CDR3 is TGTGCCAGCTCACCGCGCACTAGCGGGAGGGCCTCTTACGAGCAGTACTTC. The full variable domain, with the rest looked up from reference TRBV18 and TRBJ2-7, is NAGVMQNPRHLVRRRGQEARLRCSPMKGHSHVYWYRQLPEEGLKFMVYLQKENIIDESGMPKERFSAEFPKEGPSILRIQQVVRGDSAAYFCASSPRTSGRASYEQYFGPGTRLTVT.

The gene calls are TRBV5-4 and TRBJ1-1; possible D gene TRBD1, 6 bases. Per the germline V gene, CDR1 is SGHNT and CDR2 is YYREEE (reference sequence). The CDR3 is made up of 15 amino acids. Trimming removed 0 bases at V and 1 base at J, with 10 bases between. CDR3 coding DNA: TGTGCCAGCAGCTTGGCCAAACAGGGGAACACTGAAGCTTTCTTT. It translates to CASSLAKQGNTEAFF. Combining the CDR3 with reference TRBV5-4 and TRBJ1-1 gives the whole variable domain ETGVTQSPTHLIKTRGQQVTLRCSSQSGHNTVSWYQQALGQGPQFIFQYYREEENGRGNFPPRFSGLQFPNYSSELNVNALELDDSALYLCASSLAKQGNTEAFFGQGTRLTVV.

This clone occurred a few times. V is TRBV29-1 and J is TRBJ1-5; TRBD1 matches 7 bases. CDR3 length equals 13 residues. Per the germline V gene, CDR1 is SQVTM and CDR2 is ANQGSEA. V shed 6 bases, J shed 6 bases, and the junction held 8 bases outside the gene matches. CDR3: CSVLLAGGQPQHF. CDR3 in DNA: TGCAGCGTCTTGTTGGCAGGGGGTCAGCCCCAGCATTTT.

The count of this clone is one. The chain employs TRBV28 and TRBJ1-5; 7 nucleotides agree with TRBD1. The CDR3 is 14 residues long. CDR1 and CDR2 from the germline V gene are MDHEN and SYDVKM. V shed 6 bases, J shed 7 bases, and the junction held 9 bases outside the gene matches. The CDR3 DNA reads as TGTGCCAGCAGGGGACAGATTAGGGCCCAGCCCCAGCATTTT. It is translated as CASRGQIRAQPQHF.

This chain uses TRBV7-9 with TRBJ2-6; D gene ambiguous. With 7 bases removed from V and 4 bases from J, the gap between germline ends came to 8 bases. This CDR3 spans 13 amino acids. Per the germline V gene, CDR1 is SEHNR and CDR2 is FQNEAQ (reference sequence). Here the CDR3 DNA reads TGTGCCAGCAAGGCGACAGGGGCCAACGTCCTGACTTTC. It yields the protein CASKATGANVLTF.

The chain is built from TRBV7-2 and TRBJ1-3; 7 positions agree with TRBD1. Germline assignment: CDR1 SGHTA and CDR2 FQGNSA. This CDR3 is built from 15 residues. The trim removed 1 base at V and 0 bases at J, leaving 0 bases unmatched. Here the CDR3 reads CASSLDRGSGNTIYF. The CDR3 DNA follows: TGTGCCAGCAGCTTAGACAGGGGCTCTGGAAACACCATATATTTT. Full variable domain (rest looked up from reference TRBV7-2 and TRBJ1-3): GAGVSQSPSNKVTEKGKDVELRCDPISGHTALYWYRQSLGQGLEFLIYFQGNSAPDKSGLPSDRFSAERTGGSVSTLTIQRTQQEDSAVYLCASSLDRGSGNTIYFGEGSWLTVV.

As to this clone: One end of the junction is discordant with germline, which a read error may explain. The chain uses TRBV7-7 and TRBJ1-3; D is possibly TRBD1 (6 bases). Germline V gives CDR1 SSHAT, CDR2 FNYEAQ (reference sequence). CDR3 length equals 15 residues. The CDR3 reads CASSLGTGKGNTIYF. DNA of the CDR3: TGTGCTAGCAGCTTGGGAACAGGGAAAGGAAACACCATATATTTT.